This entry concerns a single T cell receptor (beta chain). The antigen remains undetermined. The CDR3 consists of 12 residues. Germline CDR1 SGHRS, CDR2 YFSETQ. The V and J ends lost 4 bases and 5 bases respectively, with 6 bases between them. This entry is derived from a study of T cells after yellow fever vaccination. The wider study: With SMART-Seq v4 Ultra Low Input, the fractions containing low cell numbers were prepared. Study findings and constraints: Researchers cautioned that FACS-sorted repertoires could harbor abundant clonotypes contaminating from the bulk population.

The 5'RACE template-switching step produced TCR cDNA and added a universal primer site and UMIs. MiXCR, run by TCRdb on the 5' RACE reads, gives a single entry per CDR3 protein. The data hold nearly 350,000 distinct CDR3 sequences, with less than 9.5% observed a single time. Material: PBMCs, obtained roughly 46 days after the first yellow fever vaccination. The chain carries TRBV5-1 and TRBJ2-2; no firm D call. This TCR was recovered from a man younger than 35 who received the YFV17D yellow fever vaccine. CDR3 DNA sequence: TGCGCCAGCAGCGCGGAAACCGGGGAGCTGTTTTTT. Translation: CASSAETGELFF. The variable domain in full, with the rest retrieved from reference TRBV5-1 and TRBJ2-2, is KAGVTQTPRYLIKTRGQQVTLSCSPISGHRSVSWYQQTPGQGLQFLFEYFSETQRNKGNFPGRFSGRQFSNSRSEMNVSTLELGDSALYLCASSAETGELFFGEGSRLTVL.